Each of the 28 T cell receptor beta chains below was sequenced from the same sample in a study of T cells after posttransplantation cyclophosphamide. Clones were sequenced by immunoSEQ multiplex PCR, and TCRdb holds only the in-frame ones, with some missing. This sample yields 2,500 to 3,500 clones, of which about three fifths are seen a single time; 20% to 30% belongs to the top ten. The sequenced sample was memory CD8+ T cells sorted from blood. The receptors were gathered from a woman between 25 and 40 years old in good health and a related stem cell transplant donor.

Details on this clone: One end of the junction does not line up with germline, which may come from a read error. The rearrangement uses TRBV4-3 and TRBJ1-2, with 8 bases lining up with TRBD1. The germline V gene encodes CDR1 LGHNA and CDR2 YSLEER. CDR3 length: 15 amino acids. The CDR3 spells CASSQDLTGVYDYTF. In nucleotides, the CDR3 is TGCGCCAGCAGCCAAGACCTGACAGGGGTCTATGACTACACCTTC.

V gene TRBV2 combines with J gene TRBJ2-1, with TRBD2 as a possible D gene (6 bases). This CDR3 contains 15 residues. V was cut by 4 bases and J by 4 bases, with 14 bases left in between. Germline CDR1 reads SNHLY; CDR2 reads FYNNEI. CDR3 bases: TGTGCCAGCAGTGTAGGCGGGAACCATTACAATGAGCAGTTCTTC. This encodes CASSVGGNHYNEQFF.

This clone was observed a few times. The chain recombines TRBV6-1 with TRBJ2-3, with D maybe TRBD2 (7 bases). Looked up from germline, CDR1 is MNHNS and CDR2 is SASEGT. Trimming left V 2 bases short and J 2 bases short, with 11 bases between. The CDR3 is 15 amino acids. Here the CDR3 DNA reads TGTGCCAGCAGTGAATCGGCGGGGGCCACAGATACGCAGTATTTT. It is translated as CASSESAGATDTQYF.

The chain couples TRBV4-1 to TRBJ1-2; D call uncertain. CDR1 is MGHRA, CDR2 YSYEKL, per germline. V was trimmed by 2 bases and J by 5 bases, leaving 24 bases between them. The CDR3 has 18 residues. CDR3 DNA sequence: TGCGCCAGCAGCCAACAGTCTTCCGGGATCCCAAAAGGGTATGGCTACACCTTC. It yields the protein CASSQQSSGIPKGYGYTF.

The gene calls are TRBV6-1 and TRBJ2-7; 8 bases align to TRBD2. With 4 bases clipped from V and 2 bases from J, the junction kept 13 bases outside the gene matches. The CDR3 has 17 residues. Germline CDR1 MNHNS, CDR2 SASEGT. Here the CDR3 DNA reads TGTGCCAGCAGTGGAGGTACTAGCGGAGGTCTTACCTACGAGCAGTACTTC. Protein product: CASSGGTSGGLTYEQYF.

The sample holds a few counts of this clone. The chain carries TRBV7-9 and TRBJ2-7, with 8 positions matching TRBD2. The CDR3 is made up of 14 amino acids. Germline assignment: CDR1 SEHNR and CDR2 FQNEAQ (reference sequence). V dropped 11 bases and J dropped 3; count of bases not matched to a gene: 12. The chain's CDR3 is CAAGPTSGGYEQYF. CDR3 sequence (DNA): TGTGCCGCTGGGCCCACGAGCGGGGGCTACGAGCAGTACTTC.

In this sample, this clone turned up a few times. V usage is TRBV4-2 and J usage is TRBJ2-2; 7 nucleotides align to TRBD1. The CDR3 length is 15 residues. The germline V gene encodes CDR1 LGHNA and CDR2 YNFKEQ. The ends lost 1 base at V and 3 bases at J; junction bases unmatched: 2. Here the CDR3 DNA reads TGTGCCAGCAGCCAAGGACAGGGTGACACCGGGGAGCTGTTTTTT. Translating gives CASSQGQGDTGELFF.

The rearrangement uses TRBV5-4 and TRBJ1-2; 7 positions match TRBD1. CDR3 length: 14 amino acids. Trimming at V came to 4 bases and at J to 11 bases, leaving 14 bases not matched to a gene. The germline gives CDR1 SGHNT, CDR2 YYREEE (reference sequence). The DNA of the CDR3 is TGTGCCAGCAGCGTGGGACAGCCGGGTAGTGGGTACACCTTC. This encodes CASSVGQPGSGYTF.

CDR3 bases: TGTGCCACCATCCAAAATCCCGGGACAGTGACTGAAGCTTTCTTT. Its protein product is CATIQNPGTVTEAFF. This rearrangement joins TRBV15 to TRBJ1-1, with 7 bases fitting TRBD1. The CDR3 loop spans 15 amino acids. The V segment lost 7 bases and the J segment 5 bases; nucleotides outside the gene matches: 13. Germline V gene lookup returns CDR1 LNHNV and CDR2 YYDKDF (reference sequence).

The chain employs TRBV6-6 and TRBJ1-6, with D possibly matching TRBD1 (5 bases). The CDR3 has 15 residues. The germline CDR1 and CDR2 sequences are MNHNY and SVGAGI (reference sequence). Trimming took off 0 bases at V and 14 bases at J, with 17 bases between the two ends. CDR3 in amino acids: CASSYSDSPRIALHF. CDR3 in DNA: TGTGCCAGCAGTTACTCCGACAGTCCTCGGATAGCCCTCCACTTT.

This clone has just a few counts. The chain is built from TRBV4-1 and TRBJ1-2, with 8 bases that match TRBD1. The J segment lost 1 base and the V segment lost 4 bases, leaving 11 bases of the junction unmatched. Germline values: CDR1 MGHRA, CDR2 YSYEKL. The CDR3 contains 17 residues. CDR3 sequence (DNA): TGCGCCAGCAGCCTAAGTCACCAGGGACAGGTTAACTATGGCTACACCTTC. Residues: CASSLSHQGQVNYGYTF.

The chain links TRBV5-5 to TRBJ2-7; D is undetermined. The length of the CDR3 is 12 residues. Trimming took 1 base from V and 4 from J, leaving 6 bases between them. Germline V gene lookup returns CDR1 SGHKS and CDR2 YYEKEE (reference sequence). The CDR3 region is CASSLNGYEQYF. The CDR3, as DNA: TGTGCCAGCAGCTTGAACGGTTACGAGCAGTACTTC.

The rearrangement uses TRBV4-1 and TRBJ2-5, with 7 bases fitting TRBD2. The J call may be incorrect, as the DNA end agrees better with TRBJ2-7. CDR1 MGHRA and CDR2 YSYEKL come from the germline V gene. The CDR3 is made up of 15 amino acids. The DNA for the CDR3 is TGCGCCAGCAGCCAAGGGATCCGGGGGGCCTACGAGCAGTACTTC. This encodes CASSQGIRGAYEQYF.

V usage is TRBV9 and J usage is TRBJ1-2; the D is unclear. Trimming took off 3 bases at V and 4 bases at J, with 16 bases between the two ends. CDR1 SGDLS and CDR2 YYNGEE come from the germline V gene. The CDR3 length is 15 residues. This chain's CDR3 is CASSEGGGPSYGYTF. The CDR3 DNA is TGTGCCAGCAGCGAGGGAGGAGGCCCGAGCTATGGCTACACCTTC. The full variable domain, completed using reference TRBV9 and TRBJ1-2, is DSGVTQTPKHLITATGQRVTLRCSPRSGDLSVYWYQQSLDQGLQFLIQYYNGEERAKGNILERFSAQQFPDLHSELNLSSLELGDSALYFCASSEGGGPSYGYTFGSGTRLTVV.

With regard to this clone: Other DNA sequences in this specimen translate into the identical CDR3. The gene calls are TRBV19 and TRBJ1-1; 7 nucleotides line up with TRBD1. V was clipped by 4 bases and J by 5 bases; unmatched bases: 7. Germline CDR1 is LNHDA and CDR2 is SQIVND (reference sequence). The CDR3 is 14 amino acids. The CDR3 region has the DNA TGTGCCAGTAGTACCAGGGGGGCAGGGACTGAAGCTTTCTTT. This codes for CASSTRGAGTEAFF.

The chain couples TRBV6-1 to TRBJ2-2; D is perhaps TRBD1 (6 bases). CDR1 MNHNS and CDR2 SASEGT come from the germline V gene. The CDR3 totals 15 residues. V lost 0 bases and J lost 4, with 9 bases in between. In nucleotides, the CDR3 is TGTGCCAGCAGTGAAGCGCAGGGGAGCACCGGGGAGCTGTTTTTT. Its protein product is CASSEAQGSTGELFF.

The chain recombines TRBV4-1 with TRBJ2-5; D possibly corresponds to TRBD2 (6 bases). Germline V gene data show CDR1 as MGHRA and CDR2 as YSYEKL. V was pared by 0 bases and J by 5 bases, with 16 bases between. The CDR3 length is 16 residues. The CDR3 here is CASSQDTDLGRETQYF. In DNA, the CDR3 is TGCGCCAGCAGCCAAGATACGGACCTAGGGAGGGAGACCCAGTACTTC.

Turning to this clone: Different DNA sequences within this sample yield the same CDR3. The CDR3 spells CASSEQVEGGSPLHF. CDR3 DNA sequence: TGTGCCAGCAGTGAACAGGTTGAGGGTGGCTCACCCCTCCACTTT. The genes are TRBV6-1 and TRBJ1-6, with no clear D. Trimming shortened V by 2 bases and J by 10 bases, and 15 bases separated the two germline ends. The germline gives CDR1 MNHNS, CDR2 SASEGT. CDR3 size: 15 residues.

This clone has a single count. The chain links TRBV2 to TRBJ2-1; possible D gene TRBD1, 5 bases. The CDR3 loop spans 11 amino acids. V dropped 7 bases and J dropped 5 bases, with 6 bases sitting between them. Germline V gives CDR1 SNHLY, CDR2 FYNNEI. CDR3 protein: CASIQDNEQFF. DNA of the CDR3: TGTGCCAGCATACAGGACAATGAGCAGTTCTTC.

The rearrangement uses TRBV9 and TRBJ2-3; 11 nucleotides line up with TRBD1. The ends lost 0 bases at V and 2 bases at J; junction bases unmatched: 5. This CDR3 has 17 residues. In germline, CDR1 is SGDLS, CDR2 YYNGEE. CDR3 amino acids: CASSVEGTGGLTDTQYF. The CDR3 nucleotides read TGTGCCAGCAGCGTAGAGGGGACAGGGGGACTCACAGATACGCAGTATTTT. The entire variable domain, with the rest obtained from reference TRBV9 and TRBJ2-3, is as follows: DSGVTQTPKHLITATGQRVTLRCSPRSGDLSVYWYQQSLDQGLQFLIQYYNGEERAKGNILERFSAQQFPDLHSELNLSSLELGDSALYFCASSVEGTGGLTDTQYFGPGTRLTVL.

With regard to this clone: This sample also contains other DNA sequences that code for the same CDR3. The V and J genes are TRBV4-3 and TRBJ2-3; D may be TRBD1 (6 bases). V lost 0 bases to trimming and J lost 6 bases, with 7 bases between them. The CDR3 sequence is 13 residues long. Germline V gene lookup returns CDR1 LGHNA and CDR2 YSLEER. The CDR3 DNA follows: TGCGCCAGCAGCCAAGATGGGGGCGATACGCAGTATTTT. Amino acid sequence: CASSQDGGDTQYF.

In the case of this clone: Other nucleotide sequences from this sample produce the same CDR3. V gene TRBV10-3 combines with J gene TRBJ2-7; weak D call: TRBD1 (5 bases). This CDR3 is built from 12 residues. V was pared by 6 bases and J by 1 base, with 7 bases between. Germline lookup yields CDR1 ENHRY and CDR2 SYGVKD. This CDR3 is CAISDSSYEQYF. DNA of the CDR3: TGTGCCATCAGCGACAGTTCCTACGAGCAGTACTTC.

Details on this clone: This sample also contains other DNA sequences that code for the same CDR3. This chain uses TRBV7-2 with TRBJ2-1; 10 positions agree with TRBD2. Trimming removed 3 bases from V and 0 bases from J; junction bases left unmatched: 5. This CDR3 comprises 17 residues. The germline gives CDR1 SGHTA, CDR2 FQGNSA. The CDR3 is CASSFPSGGTSYNEQFF. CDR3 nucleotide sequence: TGTGCCAGCAGCTTCCCTAGCGGGGGAACCTCCTACAATGAGCAGTTCTTC.

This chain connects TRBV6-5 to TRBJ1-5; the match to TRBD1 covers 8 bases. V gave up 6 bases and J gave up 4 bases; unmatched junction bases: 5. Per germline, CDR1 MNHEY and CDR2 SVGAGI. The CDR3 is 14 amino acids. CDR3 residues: CASRRTGRNQPQHF. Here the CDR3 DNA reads TGTGCCAGCAGGCGGACAGGGAGGAATCAGCCCCAGCATTTT.

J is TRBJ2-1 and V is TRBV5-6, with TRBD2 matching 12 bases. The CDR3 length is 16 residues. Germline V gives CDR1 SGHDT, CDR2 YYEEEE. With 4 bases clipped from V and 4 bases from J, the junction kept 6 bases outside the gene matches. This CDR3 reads CASSTRTSGEYNEQFF. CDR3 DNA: TGTGCCAGCAGCACCCGGACTAGCGGGGAGTACAATGAGCAGTTCTTC.

CDR3 bases: TGTGCCAGCAGCTTAGTTGCGGACAGGGGAAACGAGCAGTACTTC. Amino acids: CASSLVADRGNEQYF. The V call is TRBV7-9, the J call TRBJ2-7, with 9 bases lining up with TRBD1. Germline V CDR1 and CDR2: SEHNR, FQNEAQ (reference sequence). The CDR3 totals 15 residues. The J segment lost 5 bases and the V segment lost 1 base, leaving 6 bases of the junction unmatched.

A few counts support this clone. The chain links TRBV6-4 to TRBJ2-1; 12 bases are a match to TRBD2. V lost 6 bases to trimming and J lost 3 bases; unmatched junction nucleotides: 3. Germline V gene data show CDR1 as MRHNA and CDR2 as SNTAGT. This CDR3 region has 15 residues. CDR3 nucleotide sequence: TGTGCCAGCAGAAGACTAGCGGGGGACTACAATGAGCAGTTCTTC. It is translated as CASRRLAGDYNEQFF.

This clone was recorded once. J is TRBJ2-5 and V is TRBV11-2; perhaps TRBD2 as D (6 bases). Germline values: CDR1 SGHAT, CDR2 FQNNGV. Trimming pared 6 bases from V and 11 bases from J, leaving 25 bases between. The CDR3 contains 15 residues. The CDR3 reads CASSPGGGYSKEQYF. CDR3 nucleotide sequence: TGTGCCAGCAGTCCCGGCGGAGGGTACTCGAAAGAGCAGTACTTC.